These T cell receptor beta chains were read from a single sample in a study of response to subunit inactivated influenza vaccine. TCRdb ran MiXCR on the RT-PCR reads and lists one entry per CDR3 protein. The sample carries some 570,000 distinct CDR3 sequences, 11% recorded once. These data were also reused for a study on T cells expressing NK-cell markers.

Sequencing was performed on PBMCs from blood, taken on the day of vaccination. These receptors all stem from a man in his fifties who received an inactivated influenza vaccine. The CDR3 runs from the conserved cysteine through the conserved F or W. Fields, in order: clone size, V gene, D gene, J gene, CDR3 protein, CDR3 DNA. The D gene is left open where the match is weak. Clone size appears in some rows only: once, few, many, or a class for an expanded clone.

few	TRBV28	TRBD1	TRBJ1-1	CASRYPGQPFTEAFF	TGTGCCAGTAGATACCCGGGACAGCCCTTCACTGAAGCTTTCTTT
few	TRBV20-1	-	TRBJ2-1	CSARGFGRYSYNEQFF	TGCAGTGCTAGAGGTTTTGGGAGGTACTCCTACAATGAGCAGTTCTTC
few	TRBV6-5	TRBD2	TRBJ2-7	CASSNLAGAPPYEQYF	TGTGCCAGCAGTAACCTAGCGGGAGCCCCACCCTACGAGCAGTACTTC
few	TRBV12-3/TRBV12-4	TRBD1	TRBJ2-7	CASTRTGGFDEQYF	TGTGCCAGCACCCGGACAGGGGGCTTCGACGAGCAGTACTTC
few	TRBV9	TRBD1	TRBJ2-7	CASSAQGSSYEQYF	TGTGCCAGCAGCGCACAGGGGAGCTCCTACGAGCAGTACTTC
few	TRBV18	TRBD2	TRBJ2-1	CASSPLLAGGPNEQFF	TGTGCCAGCTCACCATTACTAGCGGGAGGACCCAATGAGCAGTTCTTC
few	TRBV6-2/TRBV6-3	-	TRBJ1-5	CASSYIGAGQPQHF	TGTGCCAGCAGTTACATCGGGGCTGGGCAGCCCCAGCATTTT
-	TRBV20-1	-	TRBJ1-2	CSARRTELYGYTF	TGCAGTGCTAGAAGGACGGAGCTTTATGGCTACACCTTC
-	TRBV7-8	TRBD2	TRBJ2-1	CASSLVVTSGGEQFF	TGTGCCAGCAGCTTAGTGGTGACTAGCGGGGGTGAGCAGTTCTTC
-	TRBV9	TRBD1	TRBJ1-3	CASSVVGTEFGSTIYF	TGTGCCAGCAGCGTAGTAGGGACAGAATTTGGAAGCACCATATATTTT
many	TRBV5-1	-	TRBJ2-3	CASRAADTQYF	TGCGCCAGCAGGGCGGCAGATACGCAGTATTTT
-	TRBV12-3/TRBV12-4	TRBD2	TRBJ2-7	CASSLALGGVEQYF	TGTGCCAGCAGTTTAGCGCTGGGGGGGGTCGAGCAGTACTTC
few	TRBV20-1	TRBD2	TRBJ2-3	CSARDSGGPFLDTQYF	TGCAGTGCTAGAGATTCGGGGGGGCCATTTCTCGATACGCAGTATTTT
few	TRBV5-1	TRBD1	TRBJ2-4	CASSLGTVVKAKNIQYF	TGCGCCAGCAGTCTAGGGACAGTAGTAAAAGCCAAAAACATTCAGTACTTC
-	TRBV12-3/TRBV12-4	TRBD2	TRBJ2-2	CAMGGGRRRTGELFF	TGTGCCATGGGGGGCGGGAGGAGGCGTACCGGGGAGCTGTTTTTT
-	TRBV12-3/TRBV12-4	-	TRBJ1-6	CASRTGGQVNSPLHF	TGTGCCAGCAGGACCGGGGGTCAGGTTAATTCACCCCTCCACTTT
few	TRBV5-6	-	TRBJ2-5	CASSLAGRGRGETQYF	TGTGCCAGCAGCTTGGCGGGGAGAGGGCGAGGAGAGACCCAGTACTTC